These T cell receptor beta chains were read from a single sample in a study of cytomegalovirus exposure and HLA in healthy donors. Clones were sequenced by immunoSEQ multiplex PCR, and TCRdb holds only the in-frame ones, with some missing. Of fewer than 70,000 clones in the sample, under 80% were seen once. The material sequenced was PBMCs. These receptors were collected from a male donor in good health and CMV-seropositive. CDR3s include the opening cysteine and the closing phenylalanine or tryptophan. Fields, in order: CDR3 DNA, CDR3 protein, clone size, J gene, D gene, V gene. A D gene is named only where the DNA matches it firmly. Clone size is shown for a subset of rows, as once, few, many or a class of expanded clone.

CDR3nt: TGCGCCAGCAGCTTGGGCGGGGGAAGTTACGAGCAGTACTTC
CDR3aa: CASSLGGGSYEQYF
abundance: NA
j_gene: TRBJ2-7
d_gene: TRBD2
v_gene: TRBV5-1

CDR3nt: TGTGCCAGCACGAGACAGGGGGCTTCCGAGCAGTACTTC
CDR3aa: CASTRQGASEQYF
abundance: few
j_gene: TRBJ2-7
d_gene: TRBD1
v_gene: TRBV6-5

CDR3nt: TGCGCCAGCAGTGACCTAGCGGGCCTCTCCTACGAGCAGTACTTC
CDR3aa: CASSDLAGLSYEQYF
abundance: NA
j_gene: TRBJ2-7
d_gene: TRBD2
v_gene: TRBV10-2

CDR3nt: TGTGCCAGCAGCTTTAGCCCAACCTACGAGCAGTACTTC
CDR3aa: CASSFSPTYEQYF
abundance: NA
j_gene: TRBJ2-7
d_gene: NA
v_gene: TRBV7-2

CDR3nt: TGTGCCAGCAGTGACCGGGTCTACAATGAGCAGTTCTTC
CDR3aa: CASSDRVYNEQFF
abundance: few
j_gene: TRBJ2-1
d_gene: NA
v_gene: TRBV2

CDR3nt: TGTGCCTGGGGACAGGGAAGGAGCACAGATACGCAGTATTTT
CDR3aa: CAWGQGRSTDTQYF
abundance: NA
j_gene: TRBJ2-3
d_gene: TRBD1
v_gene: TRBV30

CDR3nt: TGCGCCAGCAGCTTGGGTGGCGGGAGCAATGAGCAGTTCTTC
CDR3aa: CASSLGGGSNEQFF
abundance: NA
j_gene: TRBJ2-1
d_gene: TRBD2
v_gene: TRBV5-1

CDR3nt: TGTGCCAGCAGTCGACTAGCGGGCACAGATACGCAGTATTTT
CDR3aa: CASSRLAGTDTQYF
abundance: NA
j_gene: TRBJ2-3
d_gene: TRBD2
v_gene: TRBV7-2

CDR3nt: TGTGCCAGCAGCTTAGGTGGGAGTAAATCCTACGAGCAGTACTTC
CDR3aa: CASSLGGSKSYEQYF
abundance: few
j_gene: TRBJ2-7
d_gene: NA
v_gene: TRBV7-9

CDR3nt: TGTGCCAGCAGCCCGGGACAGGGGAGCGCTGAAGCTTTCTTT
CDR3aa: CASSPGQGSAEAFF
abundance: NA
j_gene: TRBJ1-1
d_gene: TRBD1
v_gene: TRBV9

CDR3nt: TGTTCCAGCAGCCGACCGGGACAGGGGACCTACGAGCAGTACTTC
CDR3aa: CSSSRPGQGTYEQYF
abundance: NA
j_gene: TRBJ2-7
d_gene: TRBD1
v_gene: TRBV7-9

CDR3nt: TGTGCCAGCAGCATAGGGATAGCGGGGGGGTACAATGAGCAGTTCTTC
CDR3aa: CASSIGIAGGYNEQFF
abundance: NA
j_gene: TRBJ2-1
d_gene: NA
v_gene: TRBV21-1

CDR3nt: TGTGCCAGCTGCGTCAGGGGGCTCACTGAAGCTTTCTTT
CDR3aa: CASCVRGLTEAFF
abundance: NA
j_gene: TRBJ1-1
d_gene: TRBD1
v_gene: TRBV5-5

CDR3nt: TGTGCCAGCAGCATCTACGAGCAGTACTTC
CDR3aa: CASSIYEQYF
abundance: few
j_gene: TRBJ2-7
d_gene: NA
v_gene: TRBV2

CDR3nt: TGTGCCAGCAGCATCCTGACAGTCCAAGAGACCCAGTACTTC
CDR3aa: CASSILTVQETQYF
abundance: NA
j_gene: TRBJ2-5
d_gene: NA
v_gene: TRBV2

CDR3nt: TGTGCCAGTAGTACCCTTCCGGGACAGACTAATCAGCCCCAGCATTTT
CDR3aa: CASSTLPGQTNQPQHF
abundance: once
j_gene: TRBJ1-5
d_gene: TRBD1
v_gene: TRBV19

CDR3nt: TGTGCCAGCATGGGACAGTCCTACGAGCAGTACTTC
CDR3aa: CASMGQSYEQYF
abundance: NA
j_gene: TRBJ2-7
d_gene: TRBD1
v_gene: TRBV2

CDR3nt: TGTGCCAGCAGCGTAGCTACCGGGAACGGCTACACCTTC
CDR3aa: CASSVATGNGYTF
abundance: NA
j_gene: TRBJ1-2
d_gene: NA
v_gene: TRBV9

CDR3nt: TGTGCCAGCAGCTCCCGGACAGGGGCGGATTCACCCCTCCACTTT
CDR3aa: CASSSRTGADSPLHF
abundance: NA
j_gene: TRBJ1-6
d_gene: NA
v_gene: TRBV21-1

CDR3nt: TGTGCCAGCTCACCACAGACAGCGAGCTCTGGAAACACCATATATTTT
CDR3aa: CASSPQTASSGNTIYF
abundance: NA
j_gene: TRBJ1-3
d_gene: NA
v_gene: TRBV18

CDR3nt: TGTGCCAGCAGCCCCAGGACAGGGCGGAGCACTGAAGCTTTCTTT
CDR3aa: CASSPRTGRSTEAFF
abundance: few
j_gene: TRBJ1-1
d_gene: TRBD1
v_gene: TRBV5-5

CDR3nt: TGTGCCAGCAGTTACGACTCTGGGCAGCCCCAGCATTTT
CDR3aa: CASSYDSGQPQHF
abundance: NA
j_gene: TRBJ1-5
d_gene: NA
v_gene: TRBV6-5

CDR3nt: TGTGCCAGCAGCCTTCGACTGAATCTGAACACTGAAGCTTTCTTT
CDR3aa: CASSLRLNLNTEAFF
abundance: NA
j_gene: TRBJ1-1
d_gene: NA
v_gene: TRBV5-6

CDR3nt: TGTGCCAGCGCTACAATTGGGGGGGCAGGGAACTATGGCTACACCTTC
CDR3aa: CASATIGGAGNYGYTF
abundance: NA
j_gene: TRBJ1-2
d_gene: NA
v_gene: TRBV28

CDR3nt: TGTGCCAGCAGCTTACCGGGACCCAGGGAGGACGAGCAGTACTTC
CDR3aa: CASSLPGPREDEQYF
abundance: NA
j_gene: TRBJ2-7
d_gene: NA
v_gene: TRBV7-8

CDR3nt: TGTGCCAGCAGTGAACCCCTGAGTCAGCCCCAGCATTTT
CDR3aa: CASSEPLSQPQHF
abundance: few
j_gene: TRBJ1-5
d_gene: NA
v_gene: TRBV6-5

CDR3nt: TGTGCCACCAGCAGAGATGCCAGGGACAGGGGGAACTACGAGCAGTACTTC
CDR3aa: CATSRDARDRGNYEQYF
abundance: NA
j_gene: TRBJ2-7
d_gene: TRBD1
v_gene: TRBV15

CDR3nt: TGTGCCAGCAGCTTTCCTAGCGGGGGGCCCTACGAGCAGTACTTC
CDR3aa: CASSFPSGGPYEQYF
abundance: NA
j_gene: TRBJ2-7
d_gene: TRBD2
v_gene: TRBV7-2

CDR3nt: TGTGCCAGCAGCCCCTCGCTCCAGGGGGCCGAGGACTATGGCTACACCTTC
CDR3aa: CASSPSLQGAEDYGYTF
abundance: NA
j_gene: TRBJ1-2
d_gene: TRBD1
v_gene: TRBV7-9

CDR3nt: TGCAGCGTAGCTCCGACAGGGTCCAATCAGCCCCAGCATTTT
CDR3aa: CSVAPTGSNQPQHF
abundance: few
j_gene: TRBJ1-5
d_gene: TRBD1
v_gene: TRBV29-1

CDR3nt: TGTGCCAGCAGTTACAGGGACAGGAGCTATAATTCACCCCTCCACTTT
CDR3aa: CASSYRDRSYNSPLHF
abundance: NA
j_gene: TRBJ1-6
d_gene: TRBD1
v_gene: TRBV6-5

CDR3nt: TGTGCCAGCAGTAAGCAGGGTAAAGGGGGCTACACCTTC
CDR3aa: CASSKQGKGGYTF
abundance: few
j_gene: TRBJ1-2
d_gene: NA
v_gene: TRBV6-5

CDR3nt: TGTGCCAGCTCATCGCGAGAGACCCAGTACTTC
CDR3aa: CASSSRETQYF
abundance: few
j_gene: TRBJ2-5
d_gene: NA
v_gene: TRBV18

CDR3nt: TGCGCCAGCAGCTTGGCCGTCGGACAGTCAAACTATGGCTACACCTTC
CDR3aa: CASSLAVGQSNYGYTF
abundance: NA
j_gene: TRBJ1-2
d_gene: NA
v_gene: TRBV5-1

CDR3nt: TGTGCCAGTAACCCACAGGGGGCGGCTAATGAAAAACTGTTTTTT
CDR3aa: CASNPQGAANEKLFF
abundance: NA
j_gene: TRBJ1-4
d_gene: TRBD1
v_gene: TRBV19

CDR3nt: TGCGCCAGCAGCTACGGGGACTACGAGCAGTACTTC
CDR3aa: CASSYGDYEQYF
abundance: NA
j_gene: TRBJ2-7
d_gene: NA
v_gene: TRBV5-1

CDR3nt: TGTGCCAGCAGCTCTCATAGCGGCATTAAAGAGACCCAGTACTTC
CDR3aa: CASSSHSGIKETQYF
abundance: NA
j_gene: TRBJ2-5
d_gene: NA
v_gene: TRBV11-2

CDR3nt: TGTGCCAGCAGCTTAGGGGGCAGTCAAGAGACCCAGTACTTC
CDR3aa: CASSLGGSQETQYF
abundance: NA
j_gene: TRBJ2-5
d_gene: NA
v_gene: TRBV7-6

CDR3nt: TGTGCCAGCAGTTTGGACAGGGCTGCTTCACCCCTCCACTTT
CDR3aa: CASSLDRAASPLHF
abundance: NA
j_gene: TRBJ1-6
d_gene: TRBD1
v_gene: TRBV6-5

CDR3nt: TGTGCCAACAGTTACTCGACACAGGGGGGTGAAAAACTGTTTTTT
CDR3aa: CANSYSTQGGEKLFF
abundance: once
j_gene: TRBJ1-4
d_gene: TRBD1
v_gene: TRBV6-5

CDR3nt: TGTGCCAGCTCGCCTTTGGGCCATAACTACAATGAGCAGTTCTTC
CDR3aa: CASSPLGHNYNEQFF
abundance: NA
j_gene: TRBJ2-1
d_gene: NA
v_gene: TRBV18

CDR3nt: TGTGCCAGCAGTTTATTTGGGGGCGAGTCGGGTGGCTACACCTTC
CDR3aa: CASSLFGGESGGYTF
abundance: NA
j_gene: TRBJ1-2
d_gene: NA
v_gene: TRBV27

CDR3nt: TGTGCCAGCAGCTTGGCCGGGACTAGTTACAATGAGCAGTTCTTC
CDR3aa: CASSLAGTSYNEQFF
abundance: NA
j_gene: TRBJ2-1
d_gene: TRBD2
v_gene: TRBV7-9

CDR3nt: TGTGCCATCAGTGAACCGGGACTCGGCCTTTCAGATACGCAGTATTTT
CDR3aa: CAISEPGLGLSDTQYF
abundance: NA
j_gene: TRBJ2-3
d_gene: NA
v_gene: TRBV10-3

CDR3nt: TGTGCCATCAGCGTTGACAGGGCGGGTAATCAGCCCCAGCATTTT
CDR3aa: CAISVDRAGNQPQHF
abundance: NA
j_gene: TRBJ1-5
d_gene: TRBD1
v_gene: TRBV10-3

CDR3nt: TGTGCCAGTATGGGGCGAGGACAGGGGGCCTACGAGCAGTACTTC
CDR3aa: CASMGRGQGAYEQYF
abundance: NA
j_gene: TRBJ2-7
d_gene: TRBD1
v_gene: TRBV19

CDR3nt: TGTGCCAGCAGCACTCGGGACAGCCGCACCGGGGAGCTGTTTTTT
CDR3aa: CASSTRDSRTGELFF
abundance: NA
j_gene: TRBJ2-2
d_gene: TRBD1
v_gene: TRBV11-2

CDR3nt: TGTGCCAGCAGCTTAGGAGGGGGAGGGAATCAGCCCCAGCATTTT
CDR3aa: CASSLGGGGNQPQHF
abundance: few
j_gene: TRBJ1-5
d_gene: NA
v_gene: TRBV7-2

CDR3nt: TGTGCCAGCAGCTCCATCGACAGTGAAGAGACCCAGTACTTC
CDR3aa: CASSSIDSEETQYF
abundance: few
j_gene: TRBJ2-5
d_gene: NA
v_gene: TRBV5-4

CDR3nt: TGTGCCAGCAGCTCCGGGACAGGGGGGTACGAGCAGTACTTC
CDR3aa: CASSSGTGGYEQYF
abundance: NA
j_gene: TRBJ2-7
d_gene: TRBD1
v_gene: TRBV7-6

CDR3nt: TGCGCCAGCAGCCTGGGACTAGCGGGCGGCAATGAGCAGTTCTTC
CDR3aa: CASSLGLAGGNEQFF
abundance: NA
j_gene: TRBJ2-1
d_gene: TRBD2
v_gene: TRBV4-1

CDR3nt: TGTGCCAGCAGCCCCGGGGAGGGGCTCAGAAACACCATATATTTT
CDR3aa: CASSPGEGLRNTIYF
abundance: NA
j_gene: TRBJ1-3
d_gene: NA
v_gene: TRBV9

CDR3nt: TGTGCCAGCAGTGACAGGGAATCAGATACGCAGTATTTT
CDR3aa: CASSDRESDTQYF
abundance: NA
j_gene: TRBJ2-3
d_gene: NA
v_gene: TRBV6-1

CDR3nt: TGTGCCAGCAGCCCGGGACTAGCGGGATCCAAGGATACGCAGTATTTT
CDR3aa: CASSPGLAGSKDTQYF
abundance: NA
j_gene: TRBJ2-3
d_gene: TRBD2
v_gene: TRBV7-2

CDR3nt: TGCGCCAGCAGCTTCGGCTACGAGCAGTACTTC
CDR3aa: CASSFGYEQYF
abundance: NA
j_gene: TRBJ2-7
d_gene: NA
v_gene: TRBV5-1

CDR3nt: TGCGCCAGCAGCCACGGGACTAGCGGGGGGGCCGCAGAAGATACGCAGTATTTT
CDR3aa: CASSHGTSGGAAEDTQYF
abundance: NA
j_gene: TRBJ2-3
d_gene: TRBD2
v_gene: TRBV4-1

CDR3nt: TGTGCCAGCAGAAACTTAGACAGGGACTATGGCTACACCTTC
CDR3aa: CASRNLDRDYGYTF
abundance: few
j_gene: TRBJ1-2
d_gene: TRBD1
v_gene: TRBV7-9

CDR3nt: TGTGCCAGCAGCTCGACTAGCGTCGCCTACGAGCAGTACTTC
CDR3aa: CASSSTSVAYEQYF
abundance: few
j_gene: TRBJ2-7
d_gene: TRBD2
v_gene: TRBV13

CDR3nt: TGTGCCAGCAGCCGGGAGGGGACAGTTAATCATCAGCCCCAGCATTTT
CDR3aa: CASSREGTVNHQPQHF
abundance: NA
j_gene: TRBJ1-5
d_gene: TRBD1
v_gene: TRBV7-9